The 9 T cell receptor beta chains below all came from one sample that was sequenced in a study of radiotherapy plus CTLA-4 blockade in lung cancer. Only in-frame clones appear in the TCRdb table, and some are missing; sequencing was by immunoSEQ multiplex PCR. The top ten clones hold roughly 17% of a sample with 56,000 or so clones, 65% to 80% of them seen once. The input for sequencing was peripheral blood, taken from a patient treated with radiotherapy plus ipilimumab. The receptors stem from a human donor with non-small cell lung cancer who had a complete response to radiotherapy plus ipilimumab.

V gene TRBV18 combines with J gene TRBJ1-2, with TRBD1 as a possible D gene (6 bases). Trimming stripped 3 bases from V and 8 bases from J, with 16 bases between. This CDR3 has 14 amino acids. The germline gives CDR1 KGHSH, CDR2 LQKENI. The CDR3 sequence is CASSPQTGWGGYTF. CDR3 bases: TGTGCCAGCTCACCTCAGACAGGCTGGGGAGGCTACACCTTC.

This clone has only a few counts. The V gene is TRBV7-9, the J gene TRBJ2-4, with TRBD2 matching 9 bases. The CDR3 is 17 amino acids. V dropped 1 base and J dropped 3; count of bases not matched to a gene: 7. The germline CDR1 and CDR2 sequences are SEHNR and FQNEAQ (reference sequence). DNA for the CDR3: TGTGCCAGCAGCTTAGTGGGCGGGGGGGCAGGCAAAAACATTCAGTACTTC. This translates into CASSLVGGGAGKNIQYF. Combining the CDR3 with reference TRBV7-9 and TRBJ2-4 gives the whole variable domain DTGVSQNPRHKITKRGQNVTFRCDPISEHNRLYWYRQTLGQGPEFLTYFQNEAQLEKSRLLSDRFSAERPKGSFSTLEIQRTEQGDSAMYLCASSLVGGGAGKNIQYFGAGTRLSVL.

The rearrangement uses TRBV6-5 and TRBJ1-2, with 7 bases identical to TRBD1. The CDR3 is made up of 14 amino acids. With V trimmed by 2 bases and J by 7 bases, 7 bases remained unmatched. Germline-derived CDR1 and CDR2 are MNHEY and SVGAGI. CDR3 amino acids: CASSYRQGRGGYTF. The CDR3 coding sequence is TGTGCCAGCAGTTACAGACAGGGCAGGGGTGGCTACACCTTC.

The chain is built from TRBV6-1 and TRBJ1-5; D is unclear. Germline loops: CDR1 MNHNS, CDR2 SASEGT. The V gene lost 1 base and the J gene lost 3 bases, with 10 bases spanning the gap. The CDR3 sequence is 15 residues long. In DNA, the CDR3 is TGTGCCAGCAGTGAAGGGGGAGTCTACAATCAGCCCCAGCATTTT. Protein sequence: CASSEGGVYNQPQHF.

The genes are TRBV30 and TRBJ2-7, with TRBD1 matching over 11 bases. Trimming took 3 bases from V and 6 from J; bases not matched to a gene: 7. The CDR3 loop spans 14 amino acids. CDR1 is GTSNPN, CDR2 SVGIG, per germline (reference sequence). The CDR3 DNA reads as TGTGCCTGGAGCCTTAAAGGGACAGGGGGCGAGCAGTACTTC. Protein: CAWSLKGTGGEQYF.

The V gene is TRBV7-9, the J gene TRBJ2-1, with D hard to call. Deletions cut 5 bases from V and 6 bases from J, with 14 bases between. CDR1 is SEHNR, CDR2 FQNEAQ, per germline (reference sequence). The CDR3 totals 14 residues. The DNA for the CDR3 is TGTGCCAGCAGCCCCCCCCTTGGAGTCAATGAGCAGTTCTTC. Amino acid sequence: CASSPPLGVNEQFF.

The rearrangement joins TRBV4-1 to TRBJ2-3, with D possibly being TRBD1 (5 bases). CDR3 length: 16 residues. Between the trimmed V and J ends, which lost 0 bases and 0 bases, there was a span of 10 bases. CDR1 is MGHRA and CDR2 is YSYEKL in the germline V gene. CDR3 loop: CASSQDHRLSTDTQYF. CDR3 coding DNA: TGCGCCAGCAGCCAAGATCACAGGTTAAGCACAGATACGCAGTATTTT.

The chain is built from TRBV6-1 and TRBJ1-4, with D possibly being TRBD1 (6 bases). The CDR3 contains 15 residues. Germline loops: CDR1 MNHNS, CDR2 SASEGT. The V and J ends lost 2 bases and 5 bases respectively, with 12 bases between them. CDR3: CASSETDSNNEKLFF. Here the CDR3 DNA reads TGTGCCAGCAGTGAAACGGACAGCAACAATGAAAAACTGTTTTTT.

The rearrangement uses TRBV11-3 and TRBJ1-2, with D unclear. CDR3 size: 13 residues. Germline CDR1 reads SGHNT; CDR2 reads YENEEA. V was cut by 2 bases and J by 6 bases, with 10 bases left in between. The CDR3 here is CASSLRTAHGYTF. In DNA form, the CDR3 reads TGTGCCAGCAGCTTACGAACAGCTCATGGCTACACCTTC.